The T cell receptor beta chain under discussion was sequenced for a study of blood T cells in healthy people across ages. As concerns this clonotype: What it binds is not known.

Broader study findings: Fewer expanded clones and more diversity marked long-lived versus aged donors.

At least 5 micrograms of total RNA were extracted per sample. The authors ran a second PCR of about 7 to 11 cycles using a sample-barcoded 5' primer and a J-beta primer mix. Researchers report that each sample yielded at least 2.5 million CDR3-containing paired-end reads. TCRdb analysed the 5' RACE reads with MiXCR anew, one entry per CDR3 protein. The sample carries fewer than 800,000 distinct CDR3 sequences, around 45% recorded once. The V gene's germline CDR1 is MNHEY and CDR2 SVGEGT. This CDR3 has 17 amino acids. J was trimmed by 11 bases and V by 7 bases; bases with no gene match: 24. The clonotype originates from a woman aged 55-70 years in good health. The sequenced sample was blood. The chain combines TRBV6-2 or TRBV6-3 with TRBJ2-5; 8 bases line up with TRBD1. This chain's CDR3 is CASKTWQGASSYNEQYF. CDR3 DNA sequence: TGTGCCAGCAAAACATGGCAGGGGGCGAGCTCCTACAATGAGCAGTACTTC.